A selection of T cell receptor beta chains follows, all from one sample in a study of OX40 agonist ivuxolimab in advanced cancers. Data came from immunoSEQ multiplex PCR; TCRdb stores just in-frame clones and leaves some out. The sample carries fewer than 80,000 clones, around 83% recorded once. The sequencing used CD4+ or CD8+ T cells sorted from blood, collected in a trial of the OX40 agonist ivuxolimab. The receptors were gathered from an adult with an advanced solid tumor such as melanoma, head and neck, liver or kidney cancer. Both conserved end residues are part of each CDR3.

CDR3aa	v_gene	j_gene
CASSLRNTGELFF	TRBV28	TRBJ2-2
CASSERGFGNEKLFF	TRBV25-1	TRBJ1-4
CASSGTDYEQYF	TRBV11-3	TRBJ2-7
CASSQVHGGNQPQHF	TRBV4-2	TRBJ1-5
CASLSKVPQETQYF	TRBV2	TRBJ2-5
CASSLGTETTYGYTF	TRBV5-4	TRBJ1-2
CASTLDGNYGYTF	TRBV2	TRBJ1-2
CASSLGGSYNEQFF	TRBV30	TRBJ2-1
CASSFTSGPNTGELFF	TRBV7-6	TRBJ2-2
CASSPLLAGTETQYF	TRBV18	TRBJ2-5
CASSEDGELFF	TRBV2	TRBJ2-2
CAASARANTGELFF	TRBV19	TRBJ2-2
CASSRRGSNQPQHF	TRBV6-5	TRBJ1-5
CASSRGTGLDTGELFF	TRBV7-2	TRBJ2-2
CASSRERDQTQYF	TRBV6-6	TRBJ2-5
CASSPPQVRGYGYTF	TRBV7-2	TRBJ1-2
CASSSGLAFPASTDTQYF	TRBV7-9	TRBJ2-3
CASSTGFYEQYF	TRBV5-1	TRBJ2-7
CASSDRDRGSPLHF	TRBV6-5	TRBJ1-6
CASSYRAMSGNEQFF	TRBV6-5	TRBJ2-1
CASSLSQGWMDYGYTF	TRBV5-6	TRBJ1-2
CASSKEITSGNTIYF	TRBV19	TRBJ1-3
CASSSPGGAFLGSEAFF	TRBV19	TRBJ1-1
CASSLPGQNPLRSLHYGYTF	TRBV5-1	TRBJ1-2
CASSLTSGDTYEQYF	TRBV7-2	TRBJ2-7
CASSPDGTIGNEQFF	TRBV5-1	TRBJ2-1
CASSLTRYNEQFF	TRBV5-1	TRBJ2-1
CASKVQNSNQPQHF	TRBV27	TRBJ1-5
CASSAHGGAAYEQYF	TRBV7-7	TRBJ2-7
CATSRDGRVETQYF	TRBV15	TRBJ2-5
CASSLEGGVTLFF	TRBV7-8	TRBJ1-4
CASSGTSGGADTQYF	TRBV7-9	TRBJ2-3
CASSPGLAGVYEQYF	TRBV18	TRBJ2-7
CASTLAEYEQYF	TRBV6-1	TRBJ2-7
CASSEGETDTQYF	TRBV5-1	TRBJ2-3
CASSYEDLTGELFF	TRBV28	TRBJ2-2
CASTSPGGYTGELFF	TRBV28	TRBJ2-2
CASSLVYNTYEQYF	TRBV11-3	TRBJ2-7
CASSLDHAEAFF	TRBV11-2	TRBJ1-1
CASSPFGYENTGELFF	TRBV6-6	TRBJ2-2
CASSLGEGPSSYNEQFF	TRBV7-9	TRBJ2-1
CASSRGRGRETQYF	TRBV19	TRBJ2-5
CASSQGARMNTEAFF	TRBV18	TRBJ1-1
CASSLGRGHEAFF	TRBV28	TRBJ1-1
CSVVGTLNTGELFF	TRBV29-1	TRBJ2-2
CASTTRNGAEQYF	TRBV13	TRBJ2-7
CASCRGGVPNSPLHF	TRBV6-1	TRBJ1-6
CAWSGTGGLAFYGYTF	TRBV30	TRBJ1-2
CASSEVGNYGYTF	TRBV7-2	TRBJ1-2
CASRNYRDQPQHF	TRBV28	TRBJ1-5
CASSGGTGHYGYTF	TRBV16	TRBJ1-2
CASSTDRGTEQYF	TRBV19	TRBJ2-7
CSVSGGAKVDTQYF	TRBV29-1	TRBJ2-3
CSVEEGSGTEKLFF	TRBV29-1	TRBJ1-4
CAWSVGQPNQPQHF	TRBV30	TRBJ1-5
CASSLGLAGEETQYF	TRBV11-3	TRBJ2-5
CASSTSTGYEQYF	TRBV19	TRBJ2-7
CASSQGRGISYEQYF	TRBV4-1	TRBJ2-7
CATSRDRPGQRGGYGYTF	TRBV15	TRBJ1-2